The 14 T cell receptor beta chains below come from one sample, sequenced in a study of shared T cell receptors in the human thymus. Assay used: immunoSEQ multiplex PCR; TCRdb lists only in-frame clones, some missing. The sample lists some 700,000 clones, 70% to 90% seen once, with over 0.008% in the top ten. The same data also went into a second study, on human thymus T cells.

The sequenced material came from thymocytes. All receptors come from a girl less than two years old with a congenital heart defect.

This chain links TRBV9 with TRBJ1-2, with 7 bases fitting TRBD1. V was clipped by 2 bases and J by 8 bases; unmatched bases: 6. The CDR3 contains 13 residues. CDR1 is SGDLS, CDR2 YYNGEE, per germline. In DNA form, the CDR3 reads TGTGCCAGCAGCGTGGGACAGTTATCGGGCTACACCTTC. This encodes CASSVGQLSGYTF.

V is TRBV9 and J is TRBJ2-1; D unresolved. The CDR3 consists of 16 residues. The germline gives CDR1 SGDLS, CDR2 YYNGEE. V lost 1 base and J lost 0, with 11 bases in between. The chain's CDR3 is CASSVQTLRSYNEQFF. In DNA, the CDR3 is TGTGCCAGCAGCGTACAGACACTTCGCTCCTACAATGAGCAGTTCTTC. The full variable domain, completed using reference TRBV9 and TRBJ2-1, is DSGVTQTPKHLITATGQRVTLRCSPRSGDLSVYWYQQSLDQGLQFLIQYYNGEERAKGNILERFSAQQFPDLHSELNLSSLELGDSALYFCASSVQTLRSYNEQFFGPGTRLTVL.

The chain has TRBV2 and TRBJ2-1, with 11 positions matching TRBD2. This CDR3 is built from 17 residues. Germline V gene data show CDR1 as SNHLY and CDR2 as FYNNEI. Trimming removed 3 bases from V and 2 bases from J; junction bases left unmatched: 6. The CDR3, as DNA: TGTGCCAGCAGTGAGCATAGCGGGGGGGTCCCCTACAATGAGCAGTTCTTC. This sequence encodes CASSEHSGGVPYNEQFF.

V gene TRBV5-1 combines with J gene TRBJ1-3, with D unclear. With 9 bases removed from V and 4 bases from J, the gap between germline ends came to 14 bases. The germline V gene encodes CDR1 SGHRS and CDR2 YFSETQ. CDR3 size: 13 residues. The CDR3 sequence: CATKNSEGNTIYF. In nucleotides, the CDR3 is TGCGCCACCAAAAACTCGGAGGGAAACACCATATATTTT. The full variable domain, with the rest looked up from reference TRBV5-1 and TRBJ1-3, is KAGVTQTPRYLIKTRGQQVTLSCSPISGHRSVSWYQQTPGQGLQFLFEYFSETQRNKGNFPGRFSGRQFSNSRSEMNVSTLELGDSALYLCATKNSEGNTIYFGEGSWLTVV.

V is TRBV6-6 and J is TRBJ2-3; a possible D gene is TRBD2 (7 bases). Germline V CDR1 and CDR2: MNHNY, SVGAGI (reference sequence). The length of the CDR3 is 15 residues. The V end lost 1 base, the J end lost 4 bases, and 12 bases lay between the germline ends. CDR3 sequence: CASSYYRGGADTQYF. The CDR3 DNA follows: TGTGCCAGCAGTTACTATAGGGGGGGCGCAGATACGCAGTATTTT.

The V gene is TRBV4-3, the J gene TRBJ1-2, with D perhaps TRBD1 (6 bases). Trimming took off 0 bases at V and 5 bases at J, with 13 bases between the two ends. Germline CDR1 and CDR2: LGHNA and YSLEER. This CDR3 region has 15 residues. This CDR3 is CASSQDRRTAYGYTF. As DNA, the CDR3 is TGCGCCAGCAGCCAAGATAGGAGGACAGCTTATGGCTACACCTTC.

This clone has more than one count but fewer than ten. DNA of the CDR3: TGTGCTAGTGGTTTCGCAGGGGGCGACGAGCAGTACTTC. Residues: CASGFAGGDEQYF. This chain uses TRBV12-5 with TRBJ2-7; 8 nucleotides line up with TRBD1. This CDR3 region has 13 residues. Germline CDR1 LGHNT, CDR2 FRNRAP. With 3 bases clipped from V and 5 bases from J, the junction kept 3 bases outside the gene matches.

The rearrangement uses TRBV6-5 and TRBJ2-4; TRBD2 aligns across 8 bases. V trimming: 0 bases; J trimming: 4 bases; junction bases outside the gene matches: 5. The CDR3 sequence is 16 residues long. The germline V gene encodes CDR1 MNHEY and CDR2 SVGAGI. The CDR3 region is CASSYSRRGAKNIQYF. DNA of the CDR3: TGTGCCAGCAGTTACTCACGGCGGGGGGCAAAAAACATTCAGTACTTC.

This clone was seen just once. CDR3 nucleotides: TGTGCCAGCAGCAAACAGAACTATGGCTACACCTTC. Protein: CASSKQNYGYTF. The V call is TRBV14, the J call TRBJ1-2, with no clear D. Germline CDR1 reads SGHDN; CDR2 reads FVKESK. This CDR3 contains 12 residues. The ends were cut back, 5 bases at V and 2 bases at J, with 6 bases in the middle.

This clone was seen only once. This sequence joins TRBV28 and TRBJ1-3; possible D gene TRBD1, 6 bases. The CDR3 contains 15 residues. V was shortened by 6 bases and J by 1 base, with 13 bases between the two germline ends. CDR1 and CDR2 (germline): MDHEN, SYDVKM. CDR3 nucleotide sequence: TGTGCCAGCAGCTTAGAAACAGGGTCTGGAAACACCATATATTTT. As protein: CASSLETGSGNTIYF.

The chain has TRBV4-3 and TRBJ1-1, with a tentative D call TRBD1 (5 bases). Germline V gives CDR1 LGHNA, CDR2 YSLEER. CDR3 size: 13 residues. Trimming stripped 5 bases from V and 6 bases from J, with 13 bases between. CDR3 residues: CASSSRQRSEAFF. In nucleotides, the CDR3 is TGCGCCAGCAGCTCCCGACAGAGGTCTGAAGCTTTCTTT.

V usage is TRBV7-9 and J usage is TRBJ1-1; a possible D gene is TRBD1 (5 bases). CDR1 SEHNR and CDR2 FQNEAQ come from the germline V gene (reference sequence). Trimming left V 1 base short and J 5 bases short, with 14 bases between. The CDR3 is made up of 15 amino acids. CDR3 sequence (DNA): TGTGCCAGCAGCTTAGAAGGCAGGGCCAAGACTGAAGCTTTCTTT. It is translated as CASSLEGRAKTEAFF.

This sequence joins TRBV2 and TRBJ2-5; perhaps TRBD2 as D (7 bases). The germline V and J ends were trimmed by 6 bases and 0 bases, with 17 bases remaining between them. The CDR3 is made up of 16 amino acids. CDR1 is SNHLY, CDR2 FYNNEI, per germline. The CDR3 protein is CASRVNREGDQETQYF. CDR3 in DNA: TGTGCCAGCAGAGTCAACAGGGAGGGGGACCAAGAGACCCAGTACTTC.

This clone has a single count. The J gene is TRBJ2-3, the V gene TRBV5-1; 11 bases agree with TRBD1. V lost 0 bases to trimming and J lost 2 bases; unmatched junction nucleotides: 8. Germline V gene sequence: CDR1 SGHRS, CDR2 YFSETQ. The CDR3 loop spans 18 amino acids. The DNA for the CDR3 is TGCGCCAGCAGCTTGGCCGAGCAGGACAGGGGGCACACAGATACGCAGTATTTT. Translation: CASSLAEQDRGHTDTQYF.